Listed below are T cell receptor beta chains from one sample, sequenced in a study of cytomegalovirus exposure and HLA in healthy donors. The assay was immunoSEQ multiplex PCR, and TCRdb's table has in-frame clones only and misses some. The profile shows fewer than 200,000 clones, around three quarters of them singletons. Specimen: PBMCs. The receptors stem from a man in his forties or fifties in good health and CMV-seronegative. CDR3s include the opening cysteine and the closing phenylalanine or tryptophan. The order of the fields is clone size, D gene, CDR3 length, J gene, V gene, CDR3 protein, CDR3 DNA. A D gene is named only where the DNA matches it firmly. Rows give clone size only sometimes, using once, few, many, or a class for an expanded clone.

abundance: NA; d_gene: NA; len: 12; j_gene: TRBJ2-7; v_gene: TRBV7-9; CDR3aa: CASSLVQREQYF; CDR3nt: TGTGCCAGCAGCTTAGTGCAGCGCGAGCAGTACTTC
abundance: once; d_gene: TRBD1; len: 14; j_gene: TRBJ2-7; v_gene: TRBV30; CDR3aa: CAWSAGTGADEQYF; CDR3nt: TGTGCCTGGAGCGCCGGGACAGGGGCCGACGAGCAGTACTTC
abundance: NA; d_gene: NA; len: 16; j_gene: TRBJ2-3; v_gene: TRBV4-1; CDR3aa: CASSQGSSGAPNTQYF; CDR3nt: TGCGCCAGCAGCCAAGGGAGTTCAGGGGCCCCGAATACGCAGTATTTT
abundance: NA; d_gene: TRBD1; len: 14; j_gene: TRBJ1-5; v_gene: TRBV6-1; CDR3aa: CASSLGTGRQPQHF; CDR3nt: TGTGCCAGCAGCCTTGGGACAGGGAGACAGCCCCAGCATTTT
abundance: NA; d_gene: TRBD2; len: 15; j_gene: TRBJ2-3; v_gene: TRBV11-3; CDR3aa: CASSLAGGPRDTQYF; CDR3nt: TGTGCCAGCAGCCTAGCGGGAGGGCCCCGGGATACGCAGTATTTT
abundance: NA; d_gene: NA; len: 11; j_gene: TRBJ1-1; v_gene: TRBV19; CDR3aa: CASSINTEAFF; CDR3nt: TGTGCCAGTAGTATCAATACTGAAGCTTTCTTT
abundance: NA; d_gene: TRBD1; len: 15; j_gene: TRBJ1-1; v_gene: TRBV5-1; CDR3aa: CASSRSRGPDTEAFF; CDR3nt: TGCGCCAGCAGCAGATCCAGGGGGCCGGACACTGAAGCTTTCTTT
abundance: few; d_gene: TRBD1; len: 18; j_gene: TRBJ2-7; v_gene: TRBV4-3; CDR3aa: CASSQDWTGGEGSYEQYF; CDR3nt: TGCGCCAGCAGCCAAGATTGGACAGGGGGCGAGGGTTCCTACGAGCAGTACTTC
abundance: NA; d_gene: NA; len: 15; j_gene: TRBJ1-5; v_gene: TRBV18; CDR3aa: CASSLSAGRNQPQHF; CDR3nt: TGTGCCAGCTCCCTCTCGGCGGGGAGGAATCAGCCCCAGCATTTT
abundance: NA; d_gene: TRBD1; len: 15; j_gene: TRBJ2-7; v_gene: TRBV2; CDR3aa: CASSIRDSRSYEQYF; CDR3nt: TGTGCCAGCAGCATCCGGGACAGCAGATCCTACGAGCAGTACTTC
abundance: NA; d_gene: TRBD1; len: 15; j_gene: TRBJ1-5; v_gene: TRBV4-3; CDR3aa: CASSQVPGGSQPQHF; CDR3nt: TGCGCCAGCAGCCAAGTTCCAGGGGGCAGTCAGCCCCAGCATTTT
abundance: NA; d_gene: TRBD2; len: 16; j_gene: TRBJ2-7; v_gene: TRBV7-9; CDR3aa: CASSSPPGLAPYEQYF; CDR3nt: TGTGCCAGCAGCTCCCCCCCGGGACTAGCACCTTACGAGCAGTACTTC
abundance: NA; d_gene: TRBD2; len: 15; j_gene: TRBJ2-2; v_gene: TRBV7-9; CDR3aa: CASSLLAGEGGELFF; CDR3nt: TGTGCCAGCAGCTTATTGGCCGGGGAGGGCGGGGAGCTGTTTTTT
abundance: NA; d_gene: NA; len: 15; j_gene: TRBJ2-3; v_gene: TRBV28; CDR3aa: CAAGLAGERPDTQYF; CDR3nt: TGTGCCGCCGGGTTGGCGGGTGAGCGGCCGGATACGCAGTATTTT
abundance: NA; d_gene: TRBD2; len: 18; j_gene: TRBJ2-3; v_gene: TRBV7-3; CDR3aa: CASSVRTSGRTSTDTQYF; CDR3nt: TGTGCCAGCAGCGTTAGGACTAGCGGGAGGACTAGCACAGATACGCAGTATTTT
abundance: NA; d_gene: TRBD2; len: 14; j_gene: TRBJ2-5; v_gene: TRBV5-1; CDR3aa: CASSSPGLAETQYF; CDR3nt: TGCGCCAGCAGCTCACCGGGACTAGCAGAGACCCAGTACTTC
abundance: NA; d_gene: TRBD1; len: 15; j_gene: TRBJ1-2; v_gene: TRBV7-9; CDR3aa: CASSLDRTPNYGYTF; CDR3nt: TGTGCCAGCAGCTTGGACAGGACTCCTAACTATGGCTACACCTTC
abundance: few; d_gene: TRBD1; len: 14; j_gene: TRBJ2-3; v_gene: TRBV6-6; CDR3aa: CASSGTGGTDTQYF; CDR3nt: TGTGCCAGCAGTGGGACAGGGGGCACAGATACGCAGTATTTT
abundance: NA; d_gene: NA; len: 12; j_gene: TRBJ2-5; v_gene: TRBV19; CDR3aa: CASSAGATTQYF; CDR3nt: TGTGCCAGTAGTGCGGGGGCAACGACCCAGTACTTC
abundance: NA; d_gene: NA; len: 12; j_gene: TRBJ1-2; v_gene: TRBV5-4; CDR3aa: CASSQNRYGYTF; CDR3nt: TGTGCCAGCAGCCAAAACAGATATGGCTACACCTTC
abundance: NA; d_gene: TRBD2; len: 16; j_gene: TRBJ2-7; v_gene: TRBV10-3; CDR3aa: CAISESLAGGYYEQYF; CDR3nt: TGTGCCATCAGTGAGTCTCTAGCGGGAGGGTACTACGAGCAGTACTTC
abundance: few; d_gene: NA; len: 16; j_gene: TRBJ2-3; v_gene: TRBV11-2; CDR3aa: CASSPTGVLSTDTQYF; CDR3nt: TGTGCCAGCAGCCCCACGGGGGTGCTTTCCACAGATACGCAGTATTTT
abundance: few; d_gene: NA; len: 15; j_gene: TRBJ2-7; v_gene: TRBV10-3; CDR3aa: CAISESGTDSGQAHF; CDR3nt: TGTGCCATCAGTGAGTCAGGTACAGATAGCGGACAGGCCCACTTC
abundance: NA; d_gene: TRBD1; len: 14; j_gene: TRBJ2-5; v_gene: TRBV29-1; CDR3aa: CSVDRQGRAETQYF; CDR3nt: TGCAGCGTTGACAGACAGGGTCGAGCGGAGACCCAGTACTTC
abundance: NA; d_gene: NA; len: 13; j_gene: TRBJ2-7; v_gene: TRBV9; CDR3aa: CASSAQGDYEQYF; CDR3nt: TGTGCCAGCAGCGCACAGGGAGACTACGAGCAGTACTTC
abundance: NA; d_gene: NA; len: 15; j_gene: TRBJ2-1; v_gene: TRBV5-1; CDR3aa: CASSLAWGASDEQFF; CDR3nt: TGCGCCAGCAGCTTGGCCTGGGGAGCCTCGGATGAGCAGTTCTTC
abundance: few; d_gene: TRBD2; len: 16; j_gene: TRBJ2-7; v_gene: TRBV6-5; CDR3aa: CASSYSWGGRDYEQYF; CDR3nt: TGTGCCAGCAGTTACTCATGGGGGGGAAGGGACTACGAGCAGTACTTC
abundance: NA; d_gene: NA; len: 14; j_gene: TRBJ1-1; v_gene: TRBV18; CDR3aa: CASSRDSMNTEAFF; CDR3nt: TGTGCCAGCTCACGAGACTCTATGAACACTGAAGCTTTCTTT
abundance: few; d_gene: TRBD1; len: 12; j_gene: TRBJ2-7; v_gene: TRBV10-3; CDR3aa: CAISRTGDEQYF; CDR3nt: TGTGCCATCAGTCGGACAGGGGACGAGCAGTACTTC
abundance: NA; d_gene: NA; len: 17; j_gene: TRBJ1-2; v_gene: TRBV7-2; CDR3aa: CASSLSPGGRANYGYTF; CDR3nt: TGTGCCAGCAGCCTCTCGCCCGGGGGAAGAGCTAACTATGGCTACACCTTC
abundance: NA; d_gene: TRBD1; len: 15; j_gene: TRBJ2-5; v_gene: TRBV15; CDR3aa: CATSSRTGRIETQYF; CDR3nt: TGTGCCACCAGCAGCCGGACAGGGCGGATCGAGACCCAGTACTTC
abundance: NA; d_gene: TRBD1; len: 14; j_gene: TRBJ1-4; v_gene: TRBV29-1; CDR3aa: CSVGTGTGPEKLFF; CDR3nt: TGCAGCGTTGGGACCGGGACAGGGCCAGAAAAACTGTTTTTT
abundance: NA; d_gene: NA; len: 14; j_gene: TRBJ1-5; v_gene: TRBV6-1; CDR3aa: CASSGAGLEQPQHF; CDR3nt: TGTGCCAGCAGTGGTGCAGGGCTTGAGCAGCCCCAGCATTTT
abundance: NA; d_gene: TRBD1; len: 14; j_gene: TRBJ2-7; v_gene: TRBV6-5; CDR3aa: CASSPGDRVREQYF; CDR3nt: TGTGCCAGCAGTCCGGGGGACAGGGTTAGAGAGCAGTACTTC
abundance: NA; d_gene: TRBD2; len: 16; j_gene: TRBJ2-7; v_gene: TRBV27; CDR3aa: CASSFYQASGSPEQYF; CDR3nt: TGTGCCAGCAGTTTCTATCAGGCTAGCGGGAGCCCCGAGCAGTACTTC
abundance: NA; d_gene: NA; len: 17; j_gene: TRBJ1-5; v_gene: TRBV7-6; CDR3aa: CASSLGTWGPSNQPQHF; CDR3nt: TGTGCCAGCAGCTTAGGCACGTGGGGGCCTAGCAATCAGCCCCAGCATTTT
abundance: few; d_gene: TRBD2; len: 15; j_gene: TRBJ2-3; v_gene: TRBV10-1; CDR3aa: CASSDRAGGTDTQYF; CDR3nt: TGCGCCAGCAGTGATCGAGCGGGGGGCACAGATACGCAGTATTTT
abundance: NA; d_gene: NA; len: 14; j_gene: TRBJ1-1; v_gene: TRBV6-1; CDR3aa: CASSEAWRSTEAFF; CDR3nt: TGTGCCAGCAGTGAAGCATGGCGGAGCACTGAAGCTTTCTTT
abundance: NA; d_gene: TRBD1; len: 14; j_gene: TRBJ1-2; v_gene: TRBV5-4; CDR3aa: CASRWRGRSYGYTF; CDR3nt: TGTGCCAGCAGGTGGAGGGGGCGCAGCTATGGCTACACCTTC
abundance: NA; d_gene: NA; len: 14; j_gene: TRBJ1-6; v_gene: TRBV7-2; CDR3aa: CASCIARGNSPLHF; CDR3nt: TGTGCCAGCTGTATCGCCAGGGGTAATTCACCCCTCCACTTT
abundance: NA; d_gene: TRBD1; len: 14; j_gene: TRBJ2-5; v_gene: TRBV6-5; CDR3aa: CASSLGQSSATQYF; CDR3nt: TGTGCCAGCAGTCTGGGACAGAGTTCCGCGACCCAGTACTTC
abundance: NA; d_gene: TRBD1; len: 14; j_gene: TRBJ2-1; v_gene: TRBV6-5; CDR3aa: CASSRDRFRNEQFF; CDR3nt: TGTGCCAGCAGTCGGGACAGGTTTCGTAATGAGCAGTTCTTC
abundance: NA; d_gene: NA; len: 13; j_gene: TRBJ1-6; v_gene: TRBV19; CDR3aa: CASSIPGNSPLHF; CDR3nt: TGTGCCAGTAGTATTCCCGGTAATTCACCCCTCCACTTT
abundance: NA; d_gene: TRBD1; len: 15; j_gene: TRBJ1-2; v_gene: TRBV14; CDR3aa: CASSRAGQGKYGYTF; CDR3nt: TGTGCCAGCAGCCGAGCCGGACAGGGAAAATATGGCTACACCTTC
abundance: NA; d_gene: TRBD2; len: 15; j_gene: TRBJ2-3; v_gene: TRBV6-6; CDR3aa: CASGQGLYSTDTQYF; CDR3nt: TGTGCCAGCGGTCAGGGACTATACAGCACAGATACGCAGTATTTT
abundance: NA; d_gene: TRBD1; len: 14; j_gene: TRBJ2-7; v_gene: TRBV12-5; CDR3aa: CASGLVAGGYEQYF; CDR3nt: TGTGCTAGTGGTTTGGTCGCAGGGGGCTACGAGCAGTACTTC
abundance: few; d_gene: TRBD2; len: 16; j_gene: TRBJ2-4; v_gene: TRBV4-1; CDR3aa: CASSRQSGKVKNIQYF; CDR3nt: TGCGCCAGCAGCCGCCAAAGCGGGAAAGTCAAAAACATTCAGTACTTC
abundance: NA; d_gene: NA; len: 12; j_gene: TRBJ2-3; v_gene: TRBV7-9; CDR3aa: CSSSQSGDTQYF; CDR3nt: TGTTCCAGCAGCCAATCAGGGGATACGCAGTATTTT
abundance: NA; d_gene: NA; len: 14; j_gene: TRBJ1-2; v_gene: TRBV4-1; CDR3aa: CASSREGAPYGYTF; CDR3nt: TGCGCCAGCAGCCGGGAAGGGGCACCCTATGGCTACACCTTC
abundance: NA; d_gene: TRBD1; len: 15; j_gene: TRBJ2-7; v_gene: TRBV4-3; CDR3aa: CASSQEWQGAYEQYF; CDR3nt: TGCGCCAGCAGCCAAGAATGGCAGGGGGCGTACGAGCAGTACTTC
abundance: NA; d_gene: TRBD1; len: 15; j_gene: TRBJ2-7; v_gene: TRBV5-6; CDR3aa: CASSLGSGGDDEQYF; CDR3nt: TGTGCCAGCAGCTTGGGTTCAGGGGGTGACGACGAGCAGTACTTC
abundance: once; d_gene: NA; len: 16; j_gene: TRBJ2-5; v_gene: TRBV5-4; CDR3aa: CASSLARGTPLETQYF; CDR3nt: TGTGCCAGCAGCTTGGCCCGGGGGACGCCGCTGGAGACCCAGTACTTC
abundance: once; d_gene: TRBD2; len: 15; j_gene: TRBJ2-3; v_gene: TRBV4-3; CDR3aa: CASSQGGTSRDTQYF; CDR3nt: TGCGCCAGCAGCCAAGGGGGGACTAGCAGAGATACGCAGTATTTT
abundance: few; d_gene: TRBD1; len: 19; j_gene: TRBJ1-4; v_gene: TRBV15; CDR3aa: CATSRDSGRGQSTNEKLFF; CDR3nt: TGTGCCACCAGCAGAGATTCTGGCAGGGGGCAATCAACTAATGAAAAACTGTTTTTT